The entry below describes one TCR beta chain. Via MiXCR, TCRdb re-called the 5' RACE reads, giving one row per CDR3 protein. The top ten clones hold about 15% of a sample with over 150,000 distinct CDR3 sequences, 10% to 15% of them seen once. The entry originates in a study of CD8 T cells in ankylosing spondylitis. Germline lookup yields CDR1 MGHRA and CDR2 YSYEKL. With V trimmed by 3 bases and J by 0 bases, 4 bases remained unmatched. The CDR3 runs to 17 residues. The sequence came from a male donor with ankylosing spondylitis or in good health (not recorded which). The sequencing sample was made of blood, either unsorted or a sorted T cell fraction (not recorded which). This sequence joins TRBV4-1 and TRBJ2-1; 11 bases align to TRBD2. The CDR3 loop reads CASSQETSGGSYNEQFF. As DNA, the CDR3 is TGCGCCAGCAGCCAGGAAACTAGCGGGGGCTCCTACAATGAGCAGTTCTTC.